The clone carrying this TCR beta chain was detected many times. Antigen specificity is unknown. Researchers amplified the TCR beta CDR3 regions from RNA transcripts. A first-round RT-PCR of the TCR CDR3 used the HTBI primer set. MiXCR, applied by TCRdb to the multiplex PCR reads, yields one record per CDR3 protein. Among 340,000 or so distinct CDR3 sequences listed, around 20% were seen once. The PBMCs studied were ones that came from approximately 9.9 ml fresh peripheral blood. Germline CDR1 reads MNHNS; CDR2 reads SASEGT. V lost 5 bases to trimming and J lost 1 base; unmatched junction nucleotides: 4. This CDR3 is built from 14 residues. The data were taken from a study of T cells in Graves' hyperthyroidism and ophthalmopathy. Study results and limitations: Most thyroid clonotypes that were expanded above 0.001 also turned up in blood.

The chain carries TRBV6-1 and TRBJ1-1; TRBD1 aligns across 7 bases. Sequenced input: blood. This clonotype was obtained from a woman aged 45-60 years with Graves' hyperthyroidism. The DNA of the CDR3 is TGTGCCAGCAGTTACCGACAGGGGAACACTGAAGCTTTCTTT. This gives the protein CASSYRQGNTEAFF.